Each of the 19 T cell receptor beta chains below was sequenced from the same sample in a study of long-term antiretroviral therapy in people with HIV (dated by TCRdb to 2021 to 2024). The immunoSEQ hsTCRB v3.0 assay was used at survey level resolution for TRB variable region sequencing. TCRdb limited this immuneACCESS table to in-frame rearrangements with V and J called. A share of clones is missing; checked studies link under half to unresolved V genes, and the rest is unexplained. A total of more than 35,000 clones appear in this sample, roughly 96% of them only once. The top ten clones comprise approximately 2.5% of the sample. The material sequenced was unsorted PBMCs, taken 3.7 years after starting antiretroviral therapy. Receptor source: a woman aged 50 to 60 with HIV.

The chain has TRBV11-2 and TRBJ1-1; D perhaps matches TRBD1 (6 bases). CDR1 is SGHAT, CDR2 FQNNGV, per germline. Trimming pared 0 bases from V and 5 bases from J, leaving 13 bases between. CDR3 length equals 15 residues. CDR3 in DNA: TGTGCCAGCAGCTTAGAGGGGGCAGGCAGTACTGAAGCTTTCTTT. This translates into CASSLEGAGSTEAFF.

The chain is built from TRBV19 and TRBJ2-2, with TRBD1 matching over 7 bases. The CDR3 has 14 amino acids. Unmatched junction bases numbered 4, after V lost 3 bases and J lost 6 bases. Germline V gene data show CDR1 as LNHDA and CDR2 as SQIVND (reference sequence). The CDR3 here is CASSIGQAAGELFF. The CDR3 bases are TGTGCCAGTAGTATCGGACAGGCGGCCGGGGAGCTGTTTTTT.

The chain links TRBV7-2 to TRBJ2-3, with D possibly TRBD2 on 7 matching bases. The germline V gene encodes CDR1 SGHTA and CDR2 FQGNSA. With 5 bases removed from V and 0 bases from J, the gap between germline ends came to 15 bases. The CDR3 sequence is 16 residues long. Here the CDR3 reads CASSPQGTTSTDTQYF. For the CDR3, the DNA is TGTGCCAGCAGCCCCCAGGGGACTACTAGCACAGATACGCAGTATTTT.

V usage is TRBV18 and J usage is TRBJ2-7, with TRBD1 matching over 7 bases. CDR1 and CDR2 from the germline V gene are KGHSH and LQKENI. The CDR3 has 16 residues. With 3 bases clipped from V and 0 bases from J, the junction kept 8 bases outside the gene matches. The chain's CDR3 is CASSPNPGQNSYEQYF. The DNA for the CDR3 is TGTGCCAGCTCACCTAACCCGGGACAGAACTCCTACGAGCAGTACTTC.

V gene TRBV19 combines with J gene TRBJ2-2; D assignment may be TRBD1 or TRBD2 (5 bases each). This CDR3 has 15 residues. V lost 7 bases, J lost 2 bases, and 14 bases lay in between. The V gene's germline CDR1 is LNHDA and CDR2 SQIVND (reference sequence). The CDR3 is CASTGQNVNTGELFF. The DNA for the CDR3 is TGTGCCAGTACGGGGCAGAACGTTAACACCGGGGAGCTGTTTTTT.

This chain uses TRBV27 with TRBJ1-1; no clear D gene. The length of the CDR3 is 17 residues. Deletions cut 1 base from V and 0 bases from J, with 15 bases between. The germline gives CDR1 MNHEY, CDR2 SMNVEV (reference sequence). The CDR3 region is CASSLWPGRSMNTEAFF. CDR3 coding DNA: TGTGCCAGCAGTTTATGGCCGGGGAGGTCGATGAACACTGAAGCTTTCTTT.

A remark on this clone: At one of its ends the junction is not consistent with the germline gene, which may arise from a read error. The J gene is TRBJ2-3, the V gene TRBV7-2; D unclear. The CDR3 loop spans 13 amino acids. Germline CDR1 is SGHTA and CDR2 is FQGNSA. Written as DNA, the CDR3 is TGTGCCAGCAGCTTAGAATTGGCCACCCTTTTCCATTTT. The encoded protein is CASSLELATLFHF.

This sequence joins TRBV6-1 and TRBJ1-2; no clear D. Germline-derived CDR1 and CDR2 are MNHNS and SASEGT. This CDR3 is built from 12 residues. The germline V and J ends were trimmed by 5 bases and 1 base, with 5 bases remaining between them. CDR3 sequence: CASSQSNYGYTF. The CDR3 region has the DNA TGTGCCAGCAGTCAAAGTAACTATGGCTACACCTTC.

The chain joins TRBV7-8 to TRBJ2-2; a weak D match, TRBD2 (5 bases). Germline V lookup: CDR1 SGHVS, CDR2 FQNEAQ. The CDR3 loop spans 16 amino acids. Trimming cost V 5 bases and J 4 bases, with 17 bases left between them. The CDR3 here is CASSPREGGITGELFF. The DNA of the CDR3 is TGTGCCAGCAGCCCTCGGGAAGGCGGAATCACCGGGGAGCTGTTTTTT. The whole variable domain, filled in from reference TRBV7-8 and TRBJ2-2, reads GAGVSQSPRYKVAKRGQDVALRCDPISGHVSLFWYQQALGQGPEFLTYFQNEAQLDKSGLPSDRFFAERPEGSVSTLKIQRTQQEDSAVYLCASSPREGGITGELFFGEGSRLTVL.

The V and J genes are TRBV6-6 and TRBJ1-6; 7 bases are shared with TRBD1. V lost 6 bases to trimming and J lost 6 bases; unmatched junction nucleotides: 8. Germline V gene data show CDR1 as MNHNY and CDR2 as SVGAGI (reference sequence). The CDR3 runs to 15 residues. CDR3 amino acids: CASRRQGQINSPLHF. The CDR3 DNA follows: TGTGCCAGCAGACGACAGGGACAGATTAATTCACCCCTCCACTTT.

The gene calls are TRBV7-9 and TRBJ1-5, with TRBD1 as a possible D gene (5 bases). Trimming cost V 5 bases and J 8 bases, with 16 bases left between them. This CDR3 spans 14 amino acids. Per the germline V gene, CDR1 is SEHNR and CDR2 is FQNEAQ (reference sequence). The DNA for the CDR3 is TGTGCCAGCAGCGGGACTCGGAGCGATGAGCCCCAGCATTTT. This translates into CASSGTRSDEPQHF.

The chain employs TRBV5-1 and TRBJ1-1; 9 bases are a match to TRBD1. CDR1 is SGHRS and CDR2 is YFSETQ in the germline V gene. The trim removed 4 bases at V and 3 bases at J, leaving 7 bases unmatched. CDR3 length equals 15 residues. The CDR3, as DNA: TGCGCCAGCAGCCAAGTGGACAGGGGCCACACTGAAGCTTTCTTT. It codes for CASSQVDRGHTEAFF.

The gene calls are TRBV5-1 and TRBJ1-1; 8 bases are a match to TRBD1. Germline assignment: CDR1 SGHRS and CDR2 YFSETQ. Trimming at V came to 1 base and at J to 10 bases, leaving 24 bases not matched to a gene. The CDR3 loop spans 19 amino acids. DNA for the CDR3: TGCGCCAGCAGCTTGTACCTACGACAGGGGAAGATCCGGGAAGATTCAGCTTTCTTT. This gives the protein CASSLYLRQGKIREDSAFF.

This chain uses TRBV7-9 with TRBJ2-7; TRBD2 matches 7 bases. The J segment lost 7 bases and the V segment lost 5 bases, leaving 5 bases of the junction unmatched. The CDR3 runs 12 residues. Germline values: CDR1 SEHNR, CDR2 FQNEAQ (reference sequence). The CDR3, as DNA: TGTGCCAGCAGCCACGAGCGGGGAGAGCAGTACTTC. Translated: CASSHERGEQYF.

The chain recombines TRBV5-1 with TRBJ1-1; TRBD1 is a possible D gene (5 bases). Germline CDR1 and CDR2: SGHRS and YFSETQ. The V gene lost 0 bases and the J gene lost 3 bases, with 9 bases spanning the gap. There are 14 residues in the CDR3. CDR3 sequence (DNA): TGCGCCAGCAGCTTGGGCGGGGGGTACACTGAAGCTTTCTTT. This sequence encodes CASSLGGGYTEAFF.

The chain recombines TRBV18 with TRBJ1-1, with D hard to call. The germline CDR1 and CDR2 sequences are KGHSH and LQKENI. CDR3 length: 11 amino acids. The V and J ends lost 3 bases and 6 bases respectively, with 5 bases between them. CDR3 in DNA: TGTGCCAGCTCACCGGGCGCTGAAGCTTTCTTT. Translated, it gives CASSPGAEAFF.

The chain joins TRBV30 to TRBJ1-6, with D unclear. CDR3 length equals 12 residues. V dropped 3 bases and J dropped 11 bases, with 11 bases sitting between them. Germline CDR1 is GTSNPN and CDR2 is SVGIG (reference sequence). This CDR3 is CAWSPKVAPLHF. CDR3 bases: TGTGCCTGGAGCCCAAAGGTGGCACCCCTCCACTTT.

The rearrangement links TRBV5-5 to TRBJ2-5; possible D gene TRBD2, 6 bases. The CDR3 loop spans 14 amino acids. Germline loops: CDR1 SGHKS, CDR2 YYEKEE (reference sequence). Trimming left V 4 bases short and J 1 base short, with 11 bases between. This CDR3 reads CASSPGVAQETQYF. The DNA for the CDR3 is TGTGCCAGCAGCCCGGGGGTGGCCCAAGAGACCCAGTACTTC.

CDR3: CSVAGLANTGELFF. The DNA for the CDR3 is TGCAGCGTTGCAGGGCTGGCTAACACCGGGGAGCTGTTTTTT. V and J are TRBV29-1 and TRBJ2-2; D may be TRBD1 (5 bases). Between the trimmed V and J ends, which lost 4 bases and 2 bases, there was a span of 11 bases. CDR3 length equals 14 residues. Per the germline V gene, CDR1 is SQVTM and CDR2 is ANQGSEA.